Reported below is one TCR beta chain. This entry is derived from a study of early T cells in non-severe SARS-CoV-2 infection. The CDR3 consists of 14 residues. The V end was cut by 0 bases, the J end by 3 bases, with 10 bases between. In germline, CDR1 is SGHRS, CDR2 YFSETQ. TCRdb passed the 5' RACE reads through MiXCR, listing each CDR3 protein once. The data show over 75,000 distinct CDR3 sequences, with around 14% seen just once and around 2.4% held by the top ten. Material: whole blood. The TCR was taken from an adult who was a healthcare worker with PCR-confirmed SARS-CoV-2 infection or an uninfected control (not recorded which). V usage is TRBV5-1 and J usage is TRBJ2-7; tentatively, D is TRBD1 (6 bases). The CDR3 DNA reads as TGCGCCAGCAGCTTGGTTGGGACAAACTACGAGCAGTACTTC. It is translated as CASSLVGTNYEQYF.